This TCR beta chain came from a study of T-cell reconstitution after alpha-beta-depleted transplantation in children. Study findings and constraints: Expanded graft clones, several hundred of them, were reportedly the source of alpha-beta T cells about two months after transplant. It was surviving recipient T cells and thymic progenitors that gave some patients high TCRbeta diversity at day 60. Among T cells one year after transplant, newly produced cells accounted for most counts and diversity.

Of note for this clonotype: What it binds is unknown.

The CDR3 runs to 17 residues. Trimming cost V 1 base and J 0 bases, with 13 bases left between them. The germline CDR1 and CDR2 sequences are MNHNS and SASEGT. The library targeted TCRbeta and was prepared with unique molecular identifiers. From the PCR reads, TCRdb called clonotypes with MiXCR, one entry per CDR3 protein. The data show some 15,000 distinct CDR3 sequences, about 5.3% seen once. The clonotype originates from a boy aged 10-17 years with acute lymphoblastic leukemia, due to receive a stem cell transplant. V gene TRBV6-1 combines with J gene TRBJ1-5; TRBD1 might be the D (5 bases). The input for sequencing was PBMCs, taken before TCRalphabeta/CD19-depleted stem cell transplant. The CDR3 reads CASSEEFGGNSNQPQHF. The CDR3 bases are TGTGCCAGCAGTGAAGAGTTTGGGGGAAATAGCAATCAGCCCCAGCATTTT.